Included here is one T cell receptor beta chain sequence, with context. The data were obtained in a study of blood T cell repertoires in COVID-19. Whole-study context: Collection of acute and convalescent COVID-19 samples took place in the United States, Italy and Spain. In each case, the material was cDNA or gDNA derived from T cells, B-cell-depleted T cells, or PBMCs.

The ends lost 4 bases at V and 4 bases at J; junction bases unmatched: 4. This CDR3 has 16 amino acids. From germline, CDR1 is SGHRS and CDR2 YFSETQ. In the source study's methods: Amplification of reference gene primers was used by the study to estimate nucleated cell counts. The repertoire was sequenced with immunoSEQ multiplex PCR; TCRdb's copy has only in-frame clones and lacks some. V, J and clone size are those of that table, while D and trimming were read from the DNA. This table has under 200,000 clones, about 89% appearing once. The receptor was derived from a man aged 35-49 years with active or convalescent COVID-19. The material sequenced was peripheral blood. The chain is built from TRBV5-1 and TRBJ2-1; 14 bases are a match to TRBD2. The CDR3 coding sequence is TGCGCCAGCAGCAAGACTAGCGGGGGGGCTTACAATGAGCAGTTCTTC. Translation: CASSKTSGGAYNEQFF.